These T cell receptor beta chains were read from a single sample in a study of T cells in Graves' hyperthyroidism and ophthalmopathy. TCRdb independently ran MiXCR on the multiplex PCR reads; one entry per CDR3 protein. The repertoire holds fewer than 650,000 distinct CDR3 sequences, with 14% as singletons. The sample taken for sequencing was blood. These receptors were obtained from a woman aged 40 to 50 with Graves' hyperthyroidism. CDR3s include the opening cysteine and the closing phenylalanine or tryptophan. Each record gives: D gene, V gene, clone size, J gene, CDR3 protein, CDR3 DNA. A D gene is named only where the DNA matches it firmly. Not all rows give a size; the values are once, few, many and, for expanded clones, a class.

D: NA; V: TRBV11-3; size: NA; J: TRBJ1-3; CDR3: CASSLPQGVGNTIYF; DNA: TGTGCCAGCAGCCTACCCCAGGGTGTTGGAAACACCATATATTTT
D: NA; V: TRBV19; size: NA; J: TRBJ2-7; CDR3: CASSIRVGFSYEQYF; DNA: TGTGCCAGTAGTATCAGGGTGGGATTCTCCTACGAGCAGTACTTC
D: NA; V: TRBV28; size: NA; J: TRBJ1-2; CDR3: CASSGGNPGLNYGYTF; DNA: TGTGCCAGCTCGGGGGGGAATCCGGGACTGAACTATGGCTACACCTTC
D: NA; V: TRBV28; size: few; J: TRBJ1-4; CDR3: CASSPRGGASNEKLFF; DNA: TGTGCCAGCAGCCCGCGGGGGGGGGCGTCAAATGAAAAACTGTTTTTT
D: TRBD2; V: TRBV5-1; size: many; J: TRBJ2-3; CDR3: CASSSGTSAYDTQYF; DNA: TGCGCCAGCTCATCCGGGACTAGCGCTTACGATACGCAGTATTTT
D: TRBD1; V: TRBV28; size: few; J: TRBJ1-6; CDR3: CASSSRDSYNSPLHF; DNA: TGTGCCAGCAGTTCCCGGGACAGTTATAATTCACCCCTCCACTTT
D: NA; V: TRBV9; size: NA; J: TRBJ2-3; CDR3: CASSVVSGDTDTQYF; DNA: TGTGCCAGCAGCGTAGTTTCGGGGGACACAGATACGCAGTATTTT
D: NA; V: TRBV6-1; size: many; J: TRBJ1-6; CDR3: CASSPTVNSPLHF; DNA: TGTGCCAGCAGTCCTACTGTTAATTCACCCCTCCACTTT
D: TRBD1; V: TRBV27; size: many; J: TRBJ2-7; CDR3: CASSLRDREDEQYF; DNA: TGTGCCAGCAGTCTCCGGGACAGGGAAGACGAGCAGTACTTC
D: NA; V: TRBV5-1; size: many; J: TRBJ2-1; CDR3: CASTAVRSSYNEQFF; DNA: TGCGCCAGCACCGCGGTCCGAAGCTCCTACAATGAGCAGTTCTTC
D: NA; V: TRBV10-3; size: NA; J: TRBJ1-2; CDR3: CAISQLWGFGDGYTF; DNA: TGTGCCATCAGTCAACTGTGGGGATTCGGGGACGGCTACACCTTC
D: NA; V: TRBV10-3; size: NA; J: TRBJ1-6; CDR3: CAISAGTNNSPLHF; DNA: TGTGCCATCAGCGCCGGGACTAATAATTCACCCCTCCACTTT
D: NA; V: TRBV5-1; size: many; J: TRBJ2-7; CDR3: CASSLGTVTSYEQYF; DNA: TGCGCCAGCAGCTTGGGGACAGTAACATCCTACGAGCAGTACTTC
D: NA; V: TRBV10-3; size: few; J: TRBJ1-5; CDR3: CAPNSGAQGGNQPQHF; DNA: TGTGCCCCTAACTCGGGGGCTCAAGGTGGCAATCAGCCCCAGCATTTT
D: NA; V: TRBV28; size: many; J: TRBJ2-3; CDR3: CASSLQANEQYF; DNA: TGTGCCAGCAGTCTACAAGCTAATGAGCAGTATTTT
D: NA; V: TRBV5-1; size: many; J: TRBJ1-1; CDR3: CASSLSGMNTEAFF; DNA: TGCGCCAGCAGCTTATCTGGGATGAACACTGAAGCTTTCTTT
D: NA; V: TRBV12-3/TRBV12-4; size: NA; J: TRBJ1-1; CDR3: CASSLKGAGTEAFF; DNA: TGTGCCAGCAGTTTAAAAGGAGCGGGCACTGAAGCTTTCTTT
D: TRBD1; V: TRBV7-8; size: many; J: TRBJ1-1; CDR3: CASRQGARTEAFF; DNA: TGTGCCAGCAGACAGGGGGCCCGAACTGAAGCTTTCTTT
D: TRBD1; V: TRBV9; size: many; J: TRBJ1-1; CDR3: CASSGGTGLNTEAFF; DNA: TGTGCCAGCAGCGGGGGGACAGGGCTGAACACTGAAGCTTTCTTT
D: NA; V: TRBV20-1; size: few; J: TRBJ2-2; CDR3: CSARDTVGLANTGELFF; DNA: TGCAGTGCTAGAGATACCGTGGGTTTAGCGAACACCGGGGAGCTGTTTTTT
D: NA; V: TRBV28; size: many; J: TRBJ2-1; CDR3: CASSSPAVMESYNEQFF; DNA: TGTGCCAGCAGCTCCCCAGCGGTCATGGAATCCTACAATGAGCAGTTCTTC
D: TRBD2; V: TRBV3-1; size: NA; J: TRBJ2-2; CDR3: CASDQILPGLAGGTGELFF; DNA: TGTGCCAGCGACCAAATATTACCGGGACTAGCGGGAGGAACCGGGGAGCTGTTTTTT
D: NA; V: TRBV28; size: many; J: TRBJ2-7; CDR3: CASSPYRDSYEQYF; DNA: TGTGCCAGCAGTCCATACAGGGACTCCTACGAGCAGTACTTC
D: TRBD1; V: TRBV9; size: NA; J: TRBJ2-5; CDR3: CASSVGAGTALVQETQYF; DNA: TGTGCCAGCAGCGTAGGGGCTGGGACAGCCCTCGTACAAGAGACCCAGTACTTC
D: NA; V: TRBV7-9; size: once; J: TRBJ1-2; CDR3: CASSLGVFGYTF; DNA: TGTGCCAGCAGCTTAGGGGTTTTCGGCTACACCTTC
D: TRBD1; V: TRBV10-3; size: NA; J: TRBJ2-5; CDR3: CATGTGEETQYF; DNA: TGTGCCACCGGGACAGGGGAAGAGACCCAGTACTTC
D: TRBD1; V: TRBV5-1; size: many; J: TRBJ1-5; CDR3: CASSLAGQGNQPQHF; DNA: TGCGCCAGCAGCTTGGCAGGACAGGGGAATCAGCCCCAGCATTTT
D: TRBD2; V: TRBV7-8; size: many; J: TRBJ2-3; CDR3: CASSSGTGMGLAATDTQYF; DNA: TGTGCCAGCAGCTCCGGGACTGGAATGGGGCTAGCGGCCACAGATACGCAGTATTTT
D: NA; V: TRBV10-2; size: NA; J: TRBJ2-5; CDR3: CASSVETLMETQYF; DNA: TGCGCCAGCAGTGTGGAGACTCTGATGGAGACCCAGTACTTC
D: NA; V: TRBV28; size: many; J: TRBJ2-5; CDR3: CASTPAFEGGQETQYF; DNA: TGTGCCAGCACACCCGCTTTCGAGGGGGGGCAAGAGACCCAGTACTTC
D: TRBD1; V: TRBV5-1; size: many; J: TRBJ2-5; CDR3: CASSLGQGARETQYF; DNA: TGTGCCAGCAGTTTGGGGCAGGGGGCGCGGGAGACCCAGTACTTC
D: NA; V: TRBV2; size: NA; J: TRBJ2-2; CDR3: CASSERGLGSTGELFF; DNA: TGTGCCAGCAGTGAAAGGGGTTTGGGGTCCACCGGGGAGCTGTTTTTT
D: NA; V: TRBV11-3; size: many; J: TRBJ2-1; CDR3: CASSLATAGKGMSEQFF; DNA: TGTGCCAGCAGCTTAGCTACCGCGGGGAAGGGGATGTCGGAGCAGTTCTTC
D: TRBD2; V: TRBV12-3/TRBV12-4; size: many; J: TRBJ2-4; CDR3: CASSHFQGGDIQYF; DNA: TGTGCCAGCAGCCACTTCCAGGGAGGGGACATTCAGTACTTC
D: NA; V: TRBV28; size: many; J: TRBJ2-7; CDR3: CASSALLIDRFEQYF; DNA: TGTGCCAGCAGCGCACTCTTAATAGATCGGTTCGAGCAGTACTTC
D: NA; V: TRBV20-1; size: NA; J: TRBJ1-6; CDR3: CSASRTVDNSPLHF; DNA: TGCAGTGCTAGCAGGACAGTGGATAATTCACCCCTCCACTTT
D: NA; V: TRBV5-1; size: NA; J: TRBJ2-3; CDR3: CASSLGGRSSTDTQYF; DNA: TGCGCCAGCAGCTTGGGTGGGCGAAGTAGCACAGATACGCAGTATTTT
D: TRBD1; V: TRBV6-1; size: NA; J: TRBJ2-1; CDR3: CASGAGGNNEQFF; DNA: TGTGCCAGTGGGGCAGGGGGTAACAATGAGCAGTTCTTC
D: NA; V: TRBV10-3; size: many; J: TRBJ1-1; CDR3: CAISESGGGGTEAFF; DNA: TGTGCCATCAGTGAGTCTGGGGGCGGAGGTACTGAAGCTTTCTTT
D: TRBD1; V: TRBV7-8; size: many; J: TRBJ1-5; CDR3: CASSLGFGQGIGNQPQHF; DNA: TGTGCCAGCAGCTTAGGGTTCGGACAGGGAATTGGTAATCAGCCCCAGCATTTT
D: TRBD1; V: TRBV6-5; size: many; J: TRBJ1-1; CDR3: CASSYLSGGTEAFF; DNA: TGTGCCAGCAGTTACTTATCAGGGGGCACTGAAGCTTTCTTT